Listed here is a single TCR beta chain. Its antigen remains unknown. Germline CDR1 and CDR2: MNHEY and SVGAGI. Trimming cost V 6 bases and J 8 bases, with 16 bases left between them. CDR3 size: 13 residues. Primers: 60 Vbeta forward and 13 Jbeta reverse. Measured with immunoSEQ multiplex PCR; TCRdb has only the in-frame clones, and not every one. The sample yields roughly 140,000 clones, roughly three quarters seen once. This specimen belongs to a study of cytomegalovirus exposure and HLA in healthy donors. Overall study results and limits: As was reported, the HLA-A and HLA-B alleles of most subjects were accurately predicted from TCR beta sequences.

This chain joins TRBV6-5 and TRBJ1-1; D is undetermined. Specimen: PBMCs. This clonotype was obtained from a male donor in good health and CMV-seronegative. CDR3 DNA sequence: TGTGCCAGCAGACTCGCCGATCGAAAGGAAGCTTTCTTT. This sequence encodes CASRLADRKEAFF.